A single sample is the source of the 13 T cell receptor beta chains below, sequenced in a study of tumor-infiltrating lymphocytes in localized non-small cell lung cancer. Assay used: immunoSEQ multiplex PCR; TCRdb lists only in-frame clones, some missing. The table has around 13,000 clones, roughly four fifths seen once. The sample consisted of uninvolved lung tissue not adjacent to the tumor. These TCRs come from a human donor with non-small cell lung cancer.

The CDR3: CAISGLDEAFF. DNA of the CDR3: TGTGCCATCAGTGGTCTAGATGAAGCTTTCTTT. V is TRBV10-3 and J is TRBJ1-1, with D unresolved. The germline V gene has CDR1 ENHRY and CDR2 SYGVKD. This CDR3 is 11 amino acids long. Trimming cost V 4 bases and J 7 bases, with 7 bases left between them.

In its sample, this clone was seen a few times. The junction departs from germline at one end; a sequencing error may be responsible. The chain has TRBV19 and TRBJ2-5; D is perhaps TRBD1 or TRBD2 (6 bases each). The CDR3 is made up of 18 amino acids. The V gene's germline CDR1 is LNHDA and CDR2 SQIVND (reference sequence). The CDR3 bases are TGTGCCAGTAGTATAGATGGCGGGACATCGGACCTTCAAGACACCCAGTACTTC. As protein: CASSIDGGTSDLQDTQYF.

The rearrangement joins TRBV4-1 to TRBJ1-2, with 10 bases identical to TRBD1. CDR1 and CDR2 from the germline V gene are MGHRA and YSYEKL. The CDR3 consists of 15 residues. With 4 bases clipped from V and 1 base from J, the junction kept 3 bases outside the gene matches. Here the CDR3 reads CASSRGQGINYGYTF. Written as DNA, the CDR3 is TGCGCCAGCAGCCGGGGACAGGGGATTAACTATGGCTACACCTTC.

Only one count was recorded for this clone. The gene calls are TRBV5-1 and TRBJ1-6, with TRBD1 matching 8 bases. Trimming took 4 bases from V and 7 from J; bases not matched to a gene: 10. There are 16 residues in the CDR3. Looked up from germline, CDR1 is SGHRS and CDR2 is YFSETQ. CDR3 region: CASSPESDRENSPLHF. The CDR3 DNA reads TGCGCCAGCAGCCCTGAATCGGACAGGGAAAATTCACCCCTCCACTTT. The variable domain in full, completed from reference TRBV5-1 and TRBJ1-6, reads KAGVTQTPRYLIKTRGQQVTLSCSPISGHRSVSWYQQTPGQGLQFLFEYFSETQRNKGNFPGRFSGRQFSNSRSEMNVSTLELGDSALYLCASSPESDRENSPLHFGNGTRLTVT.

This clone was observed a single time. The gene calls are TRBV15 and TRBJ1-1; the match to TRBD1 covers 7 bases. The V gene end was trimmed by 2 bases and the J gene end by 5 bases; junction bases not matched to a gene: 5. The CDR3 has 14 amino acids. Germline CDR1 reads LNHNV; CDR2 reads YYDKDF (reference sequence). CDR3 nucleotides: TGTGCCACCAGCAGACAGGGGGGGGGAACTGAAGCTTTCTTT. This encodes CATSRQGGGTEAFF.

The chain recombines TRBV5-1 with TRBJ1-2; 11 nucleotides align to TRBD1. The CDR3 totals 16 residues. CDR1 and CDR2 (germline): SGHRS, YFSETQ. Losses at the gene ends were 0 bases for V and 8 bases for J; bases not matched to a gene: 9. CDR3: CASSLGPGQGARGYTF. In DNA, the CDR3 is TGCGCCAGCAGCTTGGGTCCTGGACAGGGGGCGCGAGGCTACACCTTC.

This rearrangement joins TRBV27 to TRBJ1-2, with TRBD1 identical over 8 bases. CDR1 is MNHEY and CDR2 is SMNVEV in the germline V gene (reference sequence). Trimming removed 7 bases from V and 0 bases from J; junction bases left unmatched: 13. This CDR3 spans 17 amino acids. CDR3 sequence reads: CASTRMGQVGTNYGYTF. Here the CDR3 DNA reads TGTGCCAGCACTAGAATGGGACAGGTGGGGACTAACTATGGCTACACCTTC.

The count of this clone is one. This chain joins TRBV11-2 and TRBJ2-7; D uncertain. This CDR3 is 14 amino acids long. Germline CDR1 and CDR2: SGHAT and FQNNGV. The ends were cut back, 4 bases at V and 2 bases at J, with 12 bases in the middle. The CDR3 DNA follows: TGTGCCAGCAGCTCACCCGACAAGCCCTACGAGCAGTACTTC. Amino acid sequence: CASSSPDKPYEQYF.

The sample holds a few counts of this clone. The genes are TRBV6-5 and TRBJ2-5, with 10 bases aligning to TRBD2. Germline values: CDR1 MNHEY, CDR2 SVGAGI. The CDR3 loop spans 15 amino acids. Trimming at V came to 6 bases and at J to 6 bases, leaving 10 bases not matched to a gene. The CDR3 here is CASSRERGGWKTQYF. DNA for the CDR3: TGTGCCAGCAGCAGAGAGCGGGGGGGCTGGAAGACCCAGTACTTC.

The rearrangement joins TRBV7-2 to TRBJ2-7; a weak D match, TRBD2 (5 bases). Germline CDR1 SGHTA, CDR2 FQGNSA. V lost 4 bases and J 6 bases, leaving 7 bases between the germline ends. The CDR3 sequence is 11 residues long. The CDR3 reads CASSSSSEQYF. In nucleotides, the CDR3 is TGTGCCAGCAGCTCTAGCAGCGAGCAGTACTTC. The whole variable domain, remainder taken from reference TRBV7-2 and TRBJ2-7, is GAGVSQSPSNKVTEKGKDVELRCDPISGHTALYWYRQSLGQGLEFLIYFQGNSAPDKSGLPSDRFSAERTGGSVSTLTIQRTQQEDSAVYLCASSSSSEQYFGPGTRLTVT.

This clone was counted between two and nine times. The chain couples TRBV19 to TRBJ1-5; possibly TRBD1 for D (5 bases). Germline V gene sequence: CDR1 LNHDA, CDR2 SQIVND (reference sequence). The CDR3 spans 16 residues. With 5 bases removed from V and 0 bases from J, the gap between germline ends came to 14 bases. Here the CDR3 DNA reads TGTGCCAGTAGTTCTCCCCCAGGGCGTAGCAATCAGCCCCAGCATTTT. Translation: CASSSPPGRSNQPQHF.

The gene calls are TRBV6-6 and TRBJ2-5, with 7 nucleotides matching TRBD1. The germline V gene has CDR1 MNHNY and CDR2 SVGAGI (reference sequence). Trimming removed 6 bases from V and 4 bases from J; junction bases left unmatched: 14. The CDR3 spans 16 residues. DNA of the CDR3: TGTGCCAGCAGCCTTACACCCCCTGGGACAGCAGAGACCCAGTACTTC. Its translation is CASSLTPPGTAETQYF.

The genes are TRBV5-6 and TRBJ2-7; D not certain. Germline V gene sequence: CDR1 SGHDT, CDR2 YYEEEE. V shed 3 bases and J shed 8 bases, with 18 bases lying between them. The CDR3 totals 14 residues. As DNA, the CDR3 is TGTGCCAGCAGCTATTTCACCGGGTCCCCCAAGCAGTACTTC. The encoded protein is CASSYFTGSPKQYF.